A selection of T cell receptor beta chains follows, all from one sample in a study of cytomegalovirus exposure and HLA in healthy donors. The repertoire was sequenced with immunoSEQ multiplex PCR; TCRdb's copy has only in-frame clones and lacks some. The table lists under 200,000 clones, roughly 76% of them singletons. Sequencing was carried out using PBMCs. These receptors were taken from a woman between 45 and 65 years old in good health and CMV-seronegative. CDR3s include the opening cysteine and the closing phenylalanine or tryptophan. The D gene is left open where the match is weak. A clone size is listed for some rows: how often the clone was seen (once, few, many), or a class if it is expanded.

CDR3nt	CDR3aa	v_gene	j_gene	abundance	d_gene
TGCGCCAGCAGCCGGGGTTCTAATGAAAAACTGTTTTTT	CASSRGSNEKLFF	TRBV5-1	TRBJ1-4	NA	NA
TGTGCCAGCAGCTTAGGACTAGCGGGAAATGAGCAGTTCTTC	CASSLGLAGNEQFF	TRBV11-2	TRBJ2-1	NA	TRBD2
TGTGCCAGCAGTTTAGGCCCGGGGAGAGATACGCAGTATTTT	CASSLGPGRDTQYF	TRBV28	TRBJ2-3	NA	NA
TGTGCCAGCATAACGGGGGATTCCTACGAGCAGTACTTC	CASITGDSYEQYF	TRBV9	TRBJ2-7	once	NA
TGTGCCAGCAGTGAAGCCGGGACAGGCTACGAGCAGTACTTC	CASSEAGTGYEQYF	TRBV2	TRBJ2-7	NA	TRBD1
TGTGCCAGCAGCCAAGATCACTATGGGACTAGCGGGAAAACCGGGGAGCTGTTTTTT	CASSQDHYGTSGKTGELFF	TRBV4-2	TRBJ2-2	NA	TRBD2
TGTGCCAGCAGAAACAGGGGTGGTACCAATCAGCCCCAGCATTTT	CASRNRGGTNQPQHF	TRBV6-5	TRBJ1-5	NA	TRBD1
TGTGCCAGCAGCTTAGGGACTAGCGGGGGGCGTGAGCAGTTCTTC	CASSLGTSGGREQFF	TRBV11-3	TRBJ2-1	NA	TRBD2
TGTGCTAGTGGCACGACAGGGTCAGGTAACACCATATATTTT	CASGTTGSGNTIYF	TRBV12-5	TRBJ1-3	NA	TRBD1
TGTGCCAGTAGATGGAGCGACTATGATACCTATGGCTACACCTTC	CASRWSDYDTYGYTF	TRBV19	TRBJ1-2	NA	NA
TGTGCCAGCAGCCTTCCGGGACTAGCGGGAGCGGTAGGGTCCTACGAGCAGTACTTC	CASSLPGLAGAVGSYEQYF	TRBV5-4	TRBJ2-7	NA	TRBD2
TGTGCCAGCAGCCAGACAGGGGGCTATGGCTACACCTTC	CASSQTGGYGYTF	TRBV5-4	TRBJ1-2	once	TRBD1
TGCAGCGTTGAGGGCGGGAGGAGCACAGATACGCAGTATTTT	CSVEGGRSTDTQYF	TRBV29-1	TRBJ2-3	once	TRBD2
TGTGCCAGTATACGAGAAGGGGGGAACACTGAAGCTTTCTTT	CASIREGGNTEAFF	TRBV6-5	TRBJ1-1	NA	NA
TGTGCCAGCAGCCGTGGACAGGGGCCGGCCTACGAGCAGTACTTC	CASSRGQGPAYEQYF	TRBV7-9	TRBJ2-7	NA	TRBD1
TGTGCCACTTCACAGGGGGATGGCTACACCTTC	CATSQGDGYTF	TRBV19	TRBJ1-2	NA	TRBD1
TGTGCCAGCACCGCTAGCGGGGTCGGTGAGCAGTTCTTC	CASTASGVGEQFF	TRBV9	TRBJ2-1	NA	TRBD2
TGTGCCAGCAGTACCGGGACAGGGGTTTCACCCCTCCACTTT	CASSTGTGVSPLHF	TRBV2	TRBJ1-6	few	TRBD1
TGCGCCAGCAGCTACGAGTGGGGGGAGCTGTTTTTT	CASSYEWGELFF	TRBV5-1	TRBJ2-2	NA	NA
TGTGCCATCAGTGGAACGCCGGGAGAACCCTCCTACGAGCAGTACTTC	CAISGTPGEPSYEQYF	TRBV10-3	TRBJ2-7	NA	NA
TGTGCCAGCAGTAACGGACAGTCAGCTTTCTTT	CASSNGQSAFF	TRBV6-5	TRBJ1-1	NA	NA
TGTGCCAGCAGCGGGGGACAGGAGCGTTACGAAGCTTTCTTT	CASSGGQERYEAFF	TRBV28	TRBJ1-1	NA	TRBD1
TGTGCCAGTATCCGTTCCGGGGTCCAGGACTATGGCTACACCTTC	CASIRSGVQDYGYTF	TRBV19	TRBJ1-2	NA	NA
TGTGCCAGCAGCTTGGAGGGACTAGCAGTGGATGAGCAGTTCTTC	CASSLEGLAVDEQFF	TRBV5-5	TRBJ2-1	NA	TRBD2
TGTGCCAGCTCACGCGTCGTGGGGGCCGTCTCTGGGGCCAACGTCCTGACTTTC	CASSRVVGAVSGANVLTF	TRBV18	TRBJ2-6	NA	NA
TGTGCCTGTAGCCGGGGGGGCTCTGGGGCCAACGTCCTGACTTTC	CACSRGGSGANVLTF	TRBV6-1	TRBJ2-6	NA	TRBD2
TGTGCCAGCAGCGGTTTTCGGGACAGGCGCAACAATGAGCAGTTCTTC	CASSGFRDRRNNEQFF	TRBV5-7	TRBJ2-1	NA	TRBD1
TGTGCCAGCAGTGGGACAGGGGGCGTTTCACCCCTCCACTTT	CASSGTGGVSPLHF	TRBV28	TRBJ1-6	NA	TRBD1
TGTGCCAGCAGCTTAGGGGCCTCAAATCAGCCCCAGCATTTT	CASSLGASNQPQHF	TRBV7-9	TRBJ1-5	NA	NA